These T cell receptor beta chains were read from a single sample in a study of radiation and T cells in renal cell carcinoma. The data were produced by immunoSEQ multiplex PCR, yet TCRdb's version contains in-frame clones alone and is incomplete. Of fewer than 200,000 clones detected, around 90% appear once; the ten largest clones hold around 11%. Material: blood, obtained from a patient whose treatment included radiotherapy and nephrectomy. The receptors here all came from a woman aged 45-60 years with renal cell carcinoma. Both conserved end residues are part of each CDR3. A D gene is named only where the DNA matches it firmly. Not all rows give a size; the values are once, few, many and, for expanded clones, a class.

J gene	D gene	V gene	clone size	CDR3 protein	CDR3 DNA
TRBJ2-1	TRBD2	TRBV7-2	.	CASSPPGRGVNEQFF	TGTGCCAGCAGCCCCCCGGGGCGGGGGGTCAATGAGCAGTTCTTC
TRBJ2-1	TRBD2	TRBV5-1	.	CASTHSGSGGYNEQFF	TGCGCCAGCACCCACTCGGGAAGCGGGGGGTACAATGAGCAGTTCTTC
TRBJ1-1	.	TRBV10-1	.	CASSESRGNTEAFF	TGCGCCAGCAGTGAGTCCCGAGGTAACACTGAAGCTTTCTTT
TRBJ2-3	.	TRBV10-3	.	CAISPVSTDTQYF	TGTGCCATCAGCCCGGTTAGCACAGATACGCAGTATTTT
TRBJ1-2	.	TRBV6-4	few	CASSDSVKSGYTF	TGTGCCAGCAGTGACTCCGTCAAATCGGGCTACACCTTC
TRBJ2-2	.	TRBV7-2	.	CASSLAGSSNTGELFF	TGTGCCAGCAGCTTAGCGGGTTCGTCAAACACCGGGGAGCTGTTTTTT
TRBJ1-1	.	TRBV7-9	.	CASSLGRYERNAEAFF	TGTGCCAGCAGCTTAGGGAGGTATGAGAGGAACGCTGAAGCTTTCTTT
TRBJ1-6	.	TRBV7-3	once	CASTWTNSNSPLHF	TGTGCCAGCACCTGGACGAATTCCAATTCACCCCTCCACTTT
TRBJ2-1	.	TRBV6-1	.	CASSMGFYNEQFF	TGTGCCAGCTCTATGGGCTTCTACAATGAGCAGTTCTTC
TRBJ1-1	.	TRBV12-2	.	CASRLGAKRNTEAFF	TGTGCAAGTCGCTTAGGGGCAAAGAGGAACACTGAAGCTTTCTTT
TRBJ2-3	.	TRBV30	once	CAWSGSPLSTDTQYF	TGTGCCTGGAGTGGGTCACCTCTTAGCACAGATACGCAGTATTTT
TRBJ1-3	TRBD1	TRBV9	.	CASSGQGDGNTIYF	TGTGCCAGCAGCGGACAGGGGGACGGAAACACCATATATTTT
TRBJ1-4	.	TRBV30	.	CAWSGGQGSHLPAPLEKLFF	TGTGCCTGGAGTGGGGGGCAGGGCTCTCACCTTCCCGCACCTTTGGAAAAACTGTTTTTT
TRBJ2-7	TRBD1	TRBV18	.	CASSPPGTGISYEQYF	TGTGCCAGCTCACCCCCCGGGACAGGGATCTCCTACGAGCAGTACTTC
TRBJ1-2	.	TRBV6-1	.	CASSEGGYYGYTF	TGTGCCAGCAGTGAAGGAGGTTACTATGGCTACACCTTC
TRBJ1-3	.	TRBV28	once	CASSLWWSSGNTIYF	TGTGCCAGCAGTTTATGGTGGAGCTCTGGAAACACCATATATTTT
TRBJ1-1	TRBD1	TRBV29-1	.	CSVGPGQRLNTEAFF	TGCAGCGTCGGACCGGGACAGCGATTGAACACTGAAGCTTTCTTT
TRBJ1-2	.	TRBV2	.	CASSDGGRYGYTF	TGTGCCAGCAGTGACGGGGGGCGCTATGGCTACACCTTC
TRBJ1-4	TRBD1	TRBV25-1	.	CASSSPRDRGINEKLFF	TGTGCCAGCAGTTCCCCGAGAGACAGGGGGATTAATGAAAAACTGTTTTTT
TRBJ2-2	TRBD2	TRBV6-5	.	CASRQTSWATGELFF	TGTGCCAGCAGGCAGACTAGCTGGGCCACCGGGGAGCTGTTTTTT
TRBJ2-3	.	TRBV18	.	CASSSTGDSSTDTQYF	TGTGCCAGCTCATCTACAGGGGACTCTAGCACAGATACGCAGTATTTT
TRBJ2-7	TRBD2	TRBV7-8	.	CASSRPRTSGGAREQYF	TGTGCCAGCAGCCGACCGCGGACTAGCGGGGGGGCCCGGGAGCAGTACTTC
TRBJ2-3	.	TRBV29-1	.	CSVQGTTSTDTQYF	TGCAGCGTTCAGGGGACGACTAGCACAGATACGCAGTATTTT
TRBJ2-7	.	TRBV30	.	CAWNLGGAGEQYF	TGTGCCTGGAACCTGGGGGGAGCGGGCGAGCAGTACTTC
TRBJ1-2	.	TRBV12-5	.	CASGFTDTSPNGYTF	TGTGCTAGTGGTTTTACGGACACCTCCCCAAATGGCTACACCTTC
TRBJ1-1	.	TRBV19	.	CASSIQVNTEAFF	TGTGCCAGTAGTATCCAGGTGAACACTGAAGCTTTCTTT
TRBJ2-7	.	TRBV7-2	.	CASSLEQGTSYEQYF	TGTGCCAGCAGCTTAGAACAGGGAACCTCCTACGAGCAGTACTTC
TRBJ1-4	.	TRBV19	.	CASSIRRGNEKLFF	TGTGCCAGCAGCATCAGGAGGGGAAATGAAAAACTGTTTTTT
TRBJ1-5	.	TRBV15	.	CATSWGGNQPQHF	TGTGCCACCTCTTGGGGCGGTAATCAGCCCCAGCATTTT
TRBJ1-5	TRBD1	TRBV19	.	CASSVTGGDQPQHF	TGTGCCAGTAGTGTGACAGGGGGCGACCAGCCCCAGCATTTT
TRBJ2-1	.	TRBV27	.	CASKAGNLLTNEQFF	TGTGCCAGCAAGGCGGGGAACCTCCTGACTAATGAGCAGTTCTTC
TRBJ1-1	.	TRBV15	.	CATSRDSYEAFF	TGTGCCACCAGCAGAGACAGCTATGAAGCTTTCTTT
TRBJ2-1	TRBD2	TRBV2	.	CASKQGLAGGDEQFF	TGTGCCAGCAAGCAGGGACTAGCGGGGGGGGATGAGCAGTTCTTC
TRBJ2-3	TRBD2	TRBV11-3	.	CASSSGLAGGLTQYF	TGTGCCAGCAGCTCGGGACTAGCGGGGGGGCTTACGCAGTATTTT
TRBJ1-4	.	TRBV9	once	CASSVRPAGEKLFF	TGTGCCAGCAGCGTTCGGCCGGCAGGTGAAAAACTGTTTTTT
TRBJ1-3	.	TRBV7-2	.	CASSEQSSGNTIYF	TGTGCCAGCAGTGAACAGAGCTCTGGAAACACCATATATTTT
TRBJ2-7	.	TRBV6-1	.	CASGKGGSYEQYF	TGTGCCAGCGGGAAAGGGGGGTCCTACGAGCAGTACTTC
TRBJ2-7	.	TRBV18	.	CASSPVQGLGATYEQYF	TGTGCCAGCTCACCGGTACAGGGATTGGGGGCCACCTACGAGCAGTACTTC
TRBJ2-1	TRBD2	TRBV2	.	CASRPLTSGAKNEQFF	TGTGCCAGCAGGCCCCTGACTAGCGGGGCCAAGAATGAGCAGTTCTTC
TRBJ1-4	.	TRBV6-1	few	CASSLAGTGNEKLFF	TGTGCCAGCAGTCTAGCCGGGACCGGTAATGAAAAACTGTTTTTT
TRBJ2-7	TRBD2	TRBV12-5	.	CASGLGLAGGLYEQYF	TGTGCTAGTGGTTTAGGGCTAGCGGGGGGCCTCTACGAGCAGTACTTC
TRBJ2-2	.	TRBV5-1	.	CASSLGQGTNTGELFF	TGCGCCAGCAGCTTGGGCCAGGGGACGAACACCGGGGAGCTGTTTTTT
TRBJ2-5	.	TRBV9	.	CASSVGVVQETQYF	TGTGCCAGCAGCGTAGGAGTAGTACAAGAGACCCAGTACTTC
TRBJ2-1	TRBD2	TRBV7-2	once	CASRILAGDDNEQFF	TGTGCCAGCAGGATACTAGCGGGGGATGACAATGAGCAGTTCTTC
TRBJ2-5	TRBD2	TRBV7-2	.	CASRTSGGQETQYF	TGTGCCAGCAGGACGAGCGGGGGGCAAGAGACCCAGTACTTC